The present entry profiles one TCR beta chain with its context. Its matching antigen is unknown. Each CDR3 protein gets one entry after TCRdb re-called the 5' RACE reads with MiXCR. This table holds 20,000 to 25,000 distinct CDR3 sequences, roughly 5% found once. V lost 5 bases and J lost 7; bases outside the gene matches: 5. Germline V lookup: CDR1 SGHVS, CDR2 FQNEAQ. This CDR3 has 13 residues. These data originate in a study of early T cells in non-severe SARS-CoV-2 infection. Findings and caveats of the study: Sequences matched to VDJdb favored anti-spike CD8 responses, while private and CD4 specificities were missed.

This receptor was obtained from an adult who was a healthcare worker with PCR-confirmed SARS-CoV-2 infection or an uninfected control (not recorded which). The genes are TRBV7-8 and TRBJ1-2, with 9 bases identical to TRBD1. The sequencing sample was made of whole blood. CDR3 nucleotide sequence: TGTGCCAGCAGCAGGGACAGGGCCTCTGGCTACACCTTC. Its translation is CASSRDRASGYTF.